This T cell receptor (beta chain) is drawn from a study of blood T cells in healthy people across ages. Study in general: In model experiments, template switching was able to capture about one barcoded beta molecule for every two T cells that were present. Whole-study results and caveats: Observed TCR beta diversity showed a strong correlation with the percentage of naive T cells as measured by flow cytometry. Long-lived donors carried more naive CD4+ cells and greater diversity than aged donors. PBMCs that were unsorted prevented a conclusive naive versus antigen-experienced comparison.

This clonotype was observed at least ten times. Its antigen is undetermined. Trimming cost V 4 bases and J 1 base; bases outside gene matches: 2. Per germline, CDR1 LGHNA and CDR2 YNFKEQ. The CDR3 loop spans 14 amino acids. Then a second PCR, running about 6 to 11 cycles, was carried out with a sample-barcoded 5' primer and a J-beta primer mix. TCRdb reprocessed the 5' RACE reads via MiXCR and lists one record per CDR3 protein. The repertoire includes about 940,000 distinct CDR3 sequences, approximately 49% of them detected once, and over 10% sits in the top ten. Sequencing used blood. This chain uses TRBV4-2 with TRBJ2-3, with TRBD1 matching 7 bases. The sequence came from a man aged 25 to 40 in good health. The CDR3 DNA reads TGTGCCAGCAGCCGGACAGGTCGCACAGATACGCAGTATTTT. Residues: CASSRTGRTDTQYF.